These 12 T cell receptor beta chains were sequenced from one sample in a study of regulatory T cells in long-lasting Graves disease. Both iRepertoire HTBI primers and Arm-PCR of CDR3 regions were used to build the TCR beta libraries. TCRdb processed the multiplex PCR reads anew with MiXCR; each CDR3 protein has one entry. Here the sample spans about 530,000 distinct CDR3 sequences, roughly 15% being singletons. Time point in this sample: newly diagnosed GD, antithyroid drugs for less than 3 months. There was RNA extracted from PBMCs, and the TCR library was made from it. These data were also filed under a second study, of T cells in Graves' hyperthyroidism and ophthalmopathy.

The input for sequencing was peripheral blood mononuclear cells (PBMCs), taken at new diagnosis, from a patient treated with antithyroid drugs. The receptor source for this set is a woman aged 40-60 years with Graves disease.

This chain uses TRBV4-1 with TRBJ2-5, with D maybe TRBD1 (5 bases). V was shortened by 0 bases and J by 3 bases, with 11 bases between the two germline ends. The CDR3 is 15 amino acids. Germline-derived CDR1 and CDR2 are MGHRA and YSYEKL. The CDR3 bases are TGCGCCAGCAGCCAAGATTACAGGACCGAAGAGACCCAGTACTTC. This sequence encodes CASSQDYRTEETQYF.

The J gene is TRBJ1-3, the V gene TRBV28, with D hard to call. Trimming took off 3 bases at V and 7 bases at J, with 13 bases between the two ends. Germline V gene data show CDR1 as MDHEN and CDR2 as SYDVKM. This CDR3 is 14 amino acids long. In nucleotides, the CDR3 is TGTGCCAGCAGTTTTCTTGGACTGAGGAACACCATATATTTT. Its translation is CASSFLGLRNTIYF.

The genes are TRBV3-1 and TRBJ2-5; D is unresolved. This CDR3 contains 15 residues. CDR1 and CDR2 (germline): LGHDT, YNNKEL (reference sequence). With 0 bases removed from V and 1 base from J, the gap between germline ends came to 9 bases. The CDR3 DNA sequence: TGTGCCAGCAGCCAAGAGTGGTCCGTCCAAGAGACCCAGTACTTC. Residues: CASSQEWSVQETQYF.

This clonotype was detected a few times. The chain joins TRBV15 to TRBJ2-1; a weak D match, TRBD2 (5 bases). Germline V gives CDR1 LNHNV, CDR2 YYDKDF (reference sequence). The germline V and J ends were trimmed by 8 bases and 12 bases, with 20 bases remaining between them. The CDR3 loop spans 13 amino acids. In nucleotides, the CDR3 is TGTGCCACCTCCCAAGGTGCGACTAATCGGCAGTTCTTC. Protein sequence: CATSQGATNRQFF. The variable domain in full, with the rest retrieved from reference TRBV15 and TRBJ2-1, is DAMVIQNPRYQVTQFGKPVTLSCSQTLNHNVMYWYQQKSSQAPKLLFHYYDKDFNNEADTPDNFQSRRPNTSFCFLDIRSPGLGDTAMYLCATSQGATNRQFFGPGTRLTVL.

This clonotype was counted at least ten times. CDR3 protein: CASSHWDRGRAGELFF. CDR3 nucleotides: TGTGCCAGCAGCCACTGGGACAGGGGGCGCGCCGGGGAGCTGTTTTTT. The rearrangement links TRBV7-9 to TRBJ2-2; 12 nucleotides line up with TRBD1. This CDR3 spans 16 amino acids. Germline CDR1 SEHNR, CDR2 FQNEAQ (reference sequence). Germline trimming cut 5 bases from V and 6 bases from J; bases unmatched to any gene: 7.

The chain couples TRBV5-1 to TRBJ1-3, with 8 bases that match TRBD1. The V gene end was trimmed by 1 base and the J gene end by 3 bases; junction bases not matched to a gene: 3. CDR3 size: 15 residues. Germline V gives CDR1 SGHRS, CDR2 YFSETQ. CDR3 loop: CASSLMTGVGNTIYF. In DNA, the CDR3 is TGCGCCAGCAGCTTGATGACAGGGGTTGGAAACACCATATATTTT.

The chain uses TRBV7-2 and TRBJ2-3; 7 bases match TRBD2. Trimming removed 0 bases from V and 4 bases from J; junction bases left unmatched: 7. Germline-derived CDR1 and CDR2 are SGHTA and FQGNSA. The CDR3 consists of 16 residues. Here the CDR3 reads CASSLATSRSSDTQYF. The DNA for the CDR3 is TGTGCCAGCAGCTTAGCGACTAGCCGGTCTTCAGATACGCAGTATTTT.

The gene calls are TRBV29-1 and TRBJ1-2, with 7 bases identical to TRBD1. CDR3 size: 11 residues. Germline V gene sequence: CDR1 SQVTM, CDR2 ANQGSEA. After removal of 6 bases from V and 7 bases from J, the junction contained 5 bases not matched to a gene. Here the CDR3 DNA reads TGCAGCGTCGGACAGGACCCTGGCTACACCTTC. It encodes CSVGQDPGYTF. Variable domain in full (rest from reference TRBV29-1 and TRBJ1-2): SAVISQKPSRDICQRGTSLTIQCQVDSQVTMMFWYRQQPGQSLTLIATANQGSEATYESGFVIDKFPISRPNLTFSTLTVSNMSPEDSSIYLCSVGQDPGYTFGSGTRLTVV.

This clonotype was recorded once. The chain is built from TRBV30 and TRBJ1-5; a weak D match, TRBD1 (6 bases). From germline, CDR1 is GTSNPN and CDR2 SVGIG (reference sequence). Between the trimmed V and J ends, which lost 1 base and 6 bases, there was a span of 10 bases. CDR3 length: 13 amino acids. The CDR3 bases are TGTGCCTGGAGTGGGGGGGCAAGTCAGCCCCAGCATTTT. This codes for CAWSGGASQPQHF.

This chain uses TRBV12-5 with TRBJ2-1; 9 bases fit TRBD2. Trimming cost V 10 bases and J 5 bases; bases outside gene matches: 12. CDR1 is LGHNT, CDR2 FRNRAP, per germline. The CDR3 is made up of 15 amino acids. CDR3 nucleotides: TGTGCTAACTCCCGGCTAGCGGGGCAGGACAATGAGCAGTTCTTC. It specifies CANSRLAGQDNEQFF. Full variable domain (remainder filled in from reference TRBV12-5 and TRBJ2-1): DARVTQTPRHKVTEMGQEVTMRCQPILGHNTVFWYRQTMMQGLELLAYFRNRAPLDDSGMPKDRFSAEMPDATLATLKIQPSEPRDSAVYFCANSRLAGQDNEQFFGPGTRLTVL.

The V and J genes are TRBV5-1 and TRBJ1-1, with 11 bases fitting TRBD1. Germline V gene sequence: CDR1 SGHRS, CDR2 YFSETQ. The CDR3 has 16 residues. V shed 5 bases and J 1 base; nucleotides not matched to a gene: 7. The chain's CDR3 is CASSFGQGASNTEAFF. CDR3 DNA sequence: TGCGCCAGCAGTTTCGGACAGGGGGCATCGAACACTGAAGCTTTCTTT.

The V gene is TRBV20-1, the J gene TRBJ1-2; 8 bases map to TRBD1. CDR1 DFQATT and CDR2 SNEGSKA come from the germline V gene (reference sequence). CDR3 length equals 13 residues. V shed 6 bases and J 5 bases; nucleotides not matched to a gene: 8. The CDR3 is CSAPGTGLYGYTF. CDR3 sequence (DNA): TGCAGTGCCCCCGGGACAGGCCTATATGGCTACACCTTC.